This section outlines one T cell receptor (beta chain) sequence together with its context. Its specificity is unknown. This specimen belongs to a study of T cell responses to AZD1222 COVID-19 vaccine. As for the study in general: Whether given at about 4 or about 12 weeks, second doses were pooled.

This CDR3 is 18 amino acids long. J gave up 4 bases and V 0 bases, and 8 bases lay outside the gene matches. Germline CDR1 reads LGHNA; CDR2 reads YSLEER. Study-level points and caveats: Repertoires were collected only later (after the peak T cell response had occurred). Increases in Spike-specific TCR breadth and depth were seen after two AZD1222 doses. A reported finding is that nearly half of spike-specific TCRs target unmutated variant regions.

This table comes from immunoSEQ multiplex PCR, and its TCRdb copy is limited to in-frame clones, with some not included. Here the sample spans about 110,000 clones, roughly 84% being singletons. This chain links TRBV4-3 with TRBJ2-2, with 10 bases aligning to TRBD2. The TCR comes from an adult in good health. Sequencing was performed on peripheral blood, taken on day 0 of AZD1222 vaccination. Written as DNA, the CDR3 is TGCGCCAGCAGCCAAGATGGCCTAGCGGGGGCGAGCACCGGGGAGCTGTTTTTT. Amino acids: CASSQDGLAGASTGELFF.